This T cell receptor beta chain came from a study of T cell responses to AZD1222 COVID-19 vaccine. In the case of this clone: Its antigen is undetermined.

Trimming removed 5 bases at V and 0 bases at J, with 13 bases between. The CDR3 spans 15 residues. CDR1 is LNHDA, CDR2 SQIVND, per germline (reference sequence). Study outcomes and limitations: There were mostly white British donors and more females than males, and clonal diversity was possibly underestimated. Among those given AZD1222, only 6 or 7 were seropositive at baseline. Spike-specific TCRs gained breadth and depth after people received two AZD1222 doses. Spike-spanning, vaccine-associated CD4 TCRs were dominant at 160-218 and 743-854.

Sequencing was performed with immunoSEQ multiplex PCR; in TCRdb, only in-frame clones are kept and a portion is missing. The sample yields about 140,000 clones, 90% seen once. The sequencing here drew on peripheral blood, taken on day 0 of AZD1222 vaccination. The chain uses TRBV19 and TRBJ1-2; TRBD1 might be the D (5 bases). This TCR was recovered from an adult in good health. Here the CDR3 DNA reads TGTGCCAGTAGTCCGAGGGACCGTCCTAACTATGGCTACACCTTC. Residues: CASSPRDRPNYGYTF.